The T cell receptor beta chain under discussion was sequenced for a study of metastatic and nonmetastatic thyroid tumors (TCRdb year 2020). Regarding the study in general: Repertoires were compared across peripheral blood and tumor or nodule tissue samples from malignant and benign thyroid patients. General findings and caveats noted by the study authors: In both blood and tumor samples, TCR beta diversity was reported to be significantly higher in malignant tumors than in benign nodules.

None of the patients had been given any treatment before thyroid surgery. Patient clinical samples collected from about 2011 to 2018 were retrospectively analysed using T-cell receptor beta sequencing. The library was made by PCR. Instrument on record: Illumina HiSeq 4000. High-throughput sequencing was used to profile the CDR3 region of the TCR beta-chain in every patient. Per the authors' processing: The researchers built a classifier to tell apart papillary thyroid cancer patients with distant metastasis, based on CDR3 differences among clinicopathological groups. The Shannon index was used to measure repertoire diversity, and the Morisita-Horn index was used to measure how similar tumor and blood repertoires were. The public sequencing data were trimmed at Q25 with fastp and processed into clonotypes with MiXCR by TCRdb, which kept only in-frame beta chains. These V and J calls derive from TCRdb rather than the authors' analysis. The sample profile shows roughly 13,000 clones; approximately 31% of them were found once. The ten largest clones represent 15% to 19% of the sample.

This clone is characterized as medium-sized (0.01 to 0.1%). Its antigen is still unknown. No clone much larger than this one lies a single base away; base qualities are absent. Additional DNA sequences in this sample encode the identical CDR3. Relative to germline, V is 3 bases shorter and J is 1 base shorter, with 7 bases between their ends. CDR1 and CDR2 are read off the germline V gene as KGHSH and LQKENI. The CDR3 runs 15 amino acids, cysteine and phenylalanine included. The entry retains the CDR3 DNA only, 45 bases that are in frame from base 1. The sample was tumor tissue. The TCR originated in a male donor with papillary thyroid cancer or a benign thyroid nodule (not recorded which). Some clones in this sample may be carry-over from other donors' samples. The chain couples TRBV18 to TRBJ2-6; the D gene identity is not certain. The CDR3 protein sequence reads: CASSPAESGANVLTF. The nucleotide sequence is TGTGCCAGCTCACCTGCAGAATCTGGGGCCAACGTCCTGACTTTC.